These T cell receptor beta chains were read from a single sample in a study of shared clonotypes between healthy human individuals. TCRdb's table, derived via immunoSEQ multiplex PCR, lists solely in-frame clones and lacks some. The data hold around 1.5 million clones, with 95% to 99% observed a single time. Sequencing was performed on naive CD4+ T cells sorted from blood. Source of these receptors: a man aged 25 to 45 in good health. CDR3s include the opening cysteine and the closing phenylalanine or tryptophan. D genes are given only for firm matches.

- TRBJ2-1 TRBV7-9 TGTGCCAGCAGCTTCCACAATGAGCAGTTCTTC CASSFHNEQFF
TRBD2 TRBJ2-2 TRBV5-1 TGCGCCAGCAGCCGGGAGGGTTTGGGCACCGGGGAGCTGTTTTTT CASSREGLGTGELFF
- TRBJ2-3 TRBV5-1 TGCGCCAGCAGCTTGGCTAGTAGGCCAGATACGCAGTATTTT CASSLASRPDTQYF
- TRBJ2-1 TRBV19 TGTGCCAGTAGTATATATCCCGGCAGAGGGTCCTACAATGAGCAGTTCTTC CASSIYPGRGSYNEQFF
- TRBJ2-7 TRBV9 TGTGCCAGCAGCTTCCGGGACTTTACAAACTACGAGCAGTACTTC CASSFRDFTNYEQYF
- TRBJ2-2 TRBV10-1 TGCGCCAGCAGTGAGTTGAGAGCCGGGGAGCTGTTTTTT CASSELRAGELFF
- TRBJ1-4 TRBV7-9 TGTGCCAGCAGCTTAGAAGCAGGGAATGAAAAACTGTTTTTT CASSLEAGNEKLFF
- TRBJ1-1 TRBV9 TGTGCCAGCAGTCGTTCCCGTAGCACTGAAGCTTTCTTT CASSRSRSTEAFF
- TRBJ2-7 TRBV20-1 TGCAGTGCTAGAACGGGACTCTGGCAGTACTTC CSARTGLWQYF
TRBD2 TRBJ2-3 TRBV11-2 TGTGCCAGCAGCTTTAGGACTAGCCAGGGAGATACGCAGTATTTT CASSFRTSQGDTQYF
- TRBJ2-7 TRBV18 TGTGCCAGCTCACCACCCGGCACCTTCTACGAGCAGTACTTC CASSPPGTFYEQYF
- TRBJ2-5 TRBV7-2 TGTGCCAGCAGCTTACTAGGGCAGAACCAGTACTTC CASSLLGQNQYF
- TRBJ1-2 TRBV20-1 TGCAGTGCTAGAGCTTTTTATGGCTACACCTTC CSARAFYGYTF
- TRBJ1-1 TRBV30 TGTGCCTGGAGTCTTCCATGGGCAGTGAACACTGAAGCTTTCTTT CAWSLPWAVNTEAFF
- TRBJ2-2 TRBV7-3 TGTGCCAGCAGCCCCGCAAACACCGGGGAGCTGTTTTTT CASSPANTGELFF
- TRBJ1-2 TRBV7-8 TGTGCCAGCAGCTTAGGTCGGGGGATCACTTATGGCTACACCTTC CASSLGRGITYGYTF
- TRBJ1-1 TRBV5-1 TGCGCCAGCAGCTTCGGATTGAGTTACGACACTGAAGCTTTCTTT CASSFGLSYDTEAFF
- TRBJ1-2 TRBV6-5 TGTGCCAGCTCCGGGCTGGGGTCTGGCTACACCTTC CASSGLGSGYTF
- TRBJ1-1 TRBV9 TGTGCCAGCAGCGTAGTTGGGGGCGCAAACACTGAAGCTTTCTTT CASSVVGGANTEAFF
- TRBJ2-6 TRBV18 TGTGCCAGCTCACCACCGGGGACTGGGGCCAACGTCCTGACTTTC CASSPPGTGANVLTF
- TRBJ2-7 TRBV7-8 TGTGCCAGCAGCTTATTAGCCTTCGAGCAGTACTTC CASSLLAFEQYF
- TRBJ1-2 TRBV28 TGTGCCAGCAGTTTCGTTCTGTCGCTCTATGGCTACACCTTC CASSFVLSLYGYTF
- TRBJ1-4 TRBV7-6 TGTGCCAGCAGCTTAGGGACAGTGGGTGAAAAACTGTTTTTT CASSLGTVGEKLFF